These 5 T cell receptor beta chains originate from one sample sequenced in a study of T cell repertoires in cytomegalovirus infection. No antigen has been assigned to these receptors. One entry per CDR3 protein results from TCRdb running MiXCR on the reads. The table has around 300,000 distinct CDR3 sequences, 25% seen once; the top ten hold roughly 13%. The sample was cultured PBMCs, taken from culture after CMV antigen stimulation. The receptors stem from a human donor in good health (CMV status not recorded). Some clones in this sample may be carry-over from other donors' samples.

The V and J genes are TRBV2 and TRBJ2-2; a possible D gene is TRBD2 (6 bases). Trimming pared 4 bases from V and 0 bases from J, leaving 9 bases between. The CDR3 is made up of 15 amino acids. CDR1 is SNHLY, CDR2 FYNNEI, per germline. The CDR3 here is CASSGEDANTGELFF. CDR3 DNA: TGTGCCAGCAGTGGGGAGGACGCGAACACCGGGGAGCTGTTTTTT.

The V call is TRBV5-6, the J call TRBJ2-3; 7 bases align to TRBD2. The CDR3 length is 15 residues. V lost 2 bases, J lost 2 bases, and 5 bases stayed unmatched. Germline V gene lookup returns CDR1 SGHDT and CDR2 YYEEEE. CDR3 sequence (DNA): TGTGCCAGCAGCTTCGGACTAGGTACCACAGATACGCAGTATTTT. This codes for CASSFGLGTTDTQYF. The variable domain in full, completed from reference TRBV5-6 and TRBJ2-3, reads DAGVTQSPTHLIKTRGQQVTLRCSPKSGHDTVSWYQQALGQGPQFIFQYYEEEERQRGNFPDRFSGHQFPNYSSELNVNALLLGDSALYLCASSFGLGTTDTQYFGPGTRLTVL.

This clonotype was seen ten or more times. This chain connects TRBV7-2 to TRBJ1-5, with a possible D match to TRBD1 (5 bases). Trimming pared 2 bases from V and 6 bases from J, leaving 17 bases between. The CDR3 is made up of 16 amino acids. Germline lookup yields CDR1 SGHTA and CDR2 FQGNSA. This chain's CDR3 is CASSLRARGGGQPQHF. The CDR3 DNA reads TGTGCCAGCAGCTTAAGAGCACGGGGCGGGGGTCAGCCCCAGCATTTT.

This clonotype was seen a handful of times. In DNA form, the CDR3 reads TGTGCCAGCAGTTACCATGACCGTCTCGGACAGCCCCAGCATTTT. Amino acid sequence: CASSYHDRLGQPQHF. The rearrangement uses TRBV6-2 or TRBV6-3 and TRBJ1-5; D unresolved. The V end was cut by 2 bases, the J end by 7 bases, with 15 bases between. The CDR3 is 15 residues long. From germline, CDR1 is MNHEY and CDR2 SVGEGT.

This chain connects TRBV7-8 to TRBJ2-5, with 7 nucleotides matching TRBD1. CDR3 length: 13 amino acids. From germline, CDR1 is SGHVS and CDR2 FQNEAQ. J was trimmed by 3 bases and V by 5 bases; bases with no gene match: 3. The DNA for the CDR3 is TGTGCCAGCAGCGCCGGGACAGAAGAGACCCAGTACTTC. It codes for CASSAGTEETQYF. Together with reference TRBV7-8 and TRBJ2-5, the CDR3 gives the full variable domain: GAGVSQSPRYKVAKRGQDVALRCDPISGHVSLFWYQQALGQGPEFLTYFQNEAQLDKSGLPSDRFFAERPEGSVSTLKIQRTQQEDSAVYLCASSAGTEETQYFGPGTRLLVL.